Listed here is a single TCR beta chain. Its antigen is not known. These data originate in a study of T cell responses to AZD1222 COVID-19 vaccine. The study's findings and limits: Donors were largely white British and mainly female; clonal diversity was possibly underestimated.

Generated by immunoSEQ multiplex PCR, the TCRdb table keeps only in-frame clones and is missing some. This sample has around 26,000 clones, with just over 85% found just once. The sequencing here drew on peripheral blood, taken 28 days after the second AZD1222 dose. This clonotype was sampled from an adult who received the AZD1222 COVID-19 vaccine.

DNA for the CDR3: TGTGCCAGCAGTGAGTACAGCAATTCACCCCTCCACTTT. Encoded protein: CASSEYSNSPLHF. V and J are TRBV6-1 and TRBJ1-6; unclear D gene. Deletions cut 3 bases from V and 7 bases from J, with 7 bases between. Germline loops: CDR1 MNHNS, CDR2 SASEGT. There are 13 residues in the CDR3.